This TCR beta chain was identified in a study of blood T cell repertoires in COVID-19. Study context: Researchers got acute and convalescent COVID-19 samples from the United States, Italy and Spain. The analysed material was cDNA or gDNA that came from T cells, B-cell-depleted T cells, or PBMCs.

Authors' analysis steps: Amplifying reference gene primers gave estimates of nucleated cell counts. Measured with immunoSEQ multiplex PCR; TCRdb has only the in-frame clones, and not every one. The V and J calls and clone size are taken from that table; D and trimming were inferred from the DNA. The sample records 120,000 or so clones, about 88% being singletons. This clonotype originated in a man in his fifties with active COVID-19. The sample consisted of peripheral blood.

CDR3: CASSRTSGAGEQFF. CDR3 DNA sequence: TGCGCCAGCAGCCGGACGTCAGGGGCCGGTGAGCAGTTCTTC. The chain carries TRBV5-1 and TRBJ2-1, with a weak D call TRBD1 (6 bases). V was cut by 4 bases and J by 9 bases, with 17 bases left in between. The CDR3 covers 14 residues. Germline values: CDR1 SGHRS, CDR2 YFSETQ.